The 19 T cell receptor beta chains reported below all come from one sample, sequenced in a study of CD8 T cells in ankylosing spondylitis. One entry per CDR3 protein, called by TCRdb with MiXCR from the 5' RACE reads. The sample yields around 150,000 distinct CDR3 sequences, around 6.6% seen once. Source material: blood, either unsorted or a sorted T cell fraction (not recorded which). These TCRs come from a female donor with ankylosing spondylitis or in good health (not recorded which).

This clonotype was detected many times. V usage is TRBV30 and J usage is TRBJ1-1; the D is unclear. The CDR3 length is 13 residues. V was shortened by 3 bases and J by 1 base, with 9 bases between the two germline ends. CDR1 is GTSNPN and CDR2 is SVGIG in the germline V gene (reference sequence). Here the CDR3 DNA reads TGTGCCTGGAGAGCCTCTCAGAACACTGAAGCTTTCTTT. Its translation is CAWRASQNTEAFF. Together with reference TRBV30 and TRBJ1-1, the CDR3 gives the full variable domain: SQTIHQWPATLVQPVGSPLSLECTVEGTSNPNLYWYRQAAGRGLQLLFYSVGIGQISSEVPQNLSASRPQDRQFILSSKKLLLSDSGFYLCAWRASQNTEAFFGQGTRLTVV.

Written as DNA, the CDR3 is TGTGCCAGCAGCTCGAGCGGGGGGGATTTCGAGGAGCTGTTTTTT. Protein product: CASSSSGGDFEELFF. The chain recombines TRBV28 with TRBJ2-2, with TRBD2 identical over 10 bases. The germline V gene has CDR1 MDHEN and CDR2 SYDVKM. This CDR3 contains 15 residues. With 6 bases clipped from V and 10 bases from J, the junction kept 11 bases outside the gene matches.

This clonotype was counted ten times or more. The chain recombines TRBV7-2 with TRBJ2-7; no definite D call. The V and J ends lost 5 bases and 0 bases respectively, with 11 bases between them. The V gene's germline CDR1 is SGHTA and CDR2 FQGNSA. This CDR3 is 14 amino acids long. The CDR3 protein is CASSPALASYEQYF. CDR3 nucleotides: TGTGCCAGCAGCCCCGCCCTGGCCTCCTACGAGCAGTACTTC.

This chain connects TRBV12-3 or TRBV12-4 to TRBJ1-2; perhaps TRBD1 as D (5 bases). Trimming took 5 bases from V and 8 from J, leaving 15 bases between them. The CDR3 contains 13 residues. The CDR3 region is CASSPGRPGGYTF. The CDR3 DNA is TGTGCCAGCAGTCCAGGGCGCCCGGGGGGCTACACCTTC.

This sequence joins TRBV18 and TRBJ2-3; D unresolved. Germline lookup yields CDR1 KGHSH and CDR2 LQKENI. Trimming removed 4 bases from V and 10 bases from J, with 18 bases in between. The CDR3 is made up of 14 amino acids. DNA of the CDR3: TGTGCCAGCTCACTCCCCTCAGCCGTTTGGGCGCAGTATTTT. It yields the protein CASSLPSAVWAQYF.

This clonotype was seen repeatedly, ten times or more. The chain has TRBV5-1 and TRBJ1-1, with D hard to call. From germline, CDR1 is SGHRS and CDR2 YFSETQ. V lost 0 bases and J lost 0, with 6 bases in between. The CDR3 sequence is 14 residues long. Here the CDR3 DNA reads TGCGCCAGCAGCTTGGAGACCATGAACACTGAAGCTTTCTTT. Its protein is CASSLETMNTEAFF.

The chain joins TRBV7-9 to TRBJ2-7; 7 bases align to TRBD2. The CDR3 is 17 amino acids. Trimming took 2 bases from V and 1 from J; bases not matched to a gene: 11. Per germline, CDR1 SEHNR and CDR2 FQNEAQ (reference sequence). This CDR3 reads CASSLIFFGGTSYEQYF. The CDR3 DNA reads as TGTGCCAGCAGCTTAATATTTTTCGGGGGGACTTCCTACGAGCAGTACTTC.

The sample holds many counts of this clonotype. The chain carries TRBV5-1 and TRBJ1-5; a weak D match, TRBD1 (6 bases). V lost 0 bases to trimming and J lost 5 bases, with 9 bases between them. This CDR3 comprises 14 residues. Per the germline V gene, CDR1 is SGHRS and CDR2 is YFSETQ. The CDR3 protein is CASSLEAGDQPQHF. As DNA, the CDR3 is TGCGCCAGCAGCTTGGAGGCAGGGGATCAGCCCCAGCATTTT.

For this clonotype: One base away lies a much larger clone, so this may be a sequencing read error. The V gene is TRBV20-1, the J gene TRBJ2-2, with 8 positions matching TRBD1. The germline V gene has CDR1 DFQATT and CDR2 SNEGSKA (reference sequence). CDR3 length: 15 amino acids. The junction had 11 bases not matched to a gene; V was cut back by 6 bases and J by 5 bases. CDR3 DNA: TGCAGTGCCCGTCGACAGGGGACCGTAACCGGGGAGCTGTTTTTT. Amino acid sequence: CSARRQGTVTGELFF.

This clonotype was recorded at least ten times. This sequence joins TRBV4-3 and TRBJ1-1; D may be TRBD1 (6 bases). Trimming removed 4 bases at V and 3 bases at J, with 15 bases between. The germline V gene encodes CDR1 LGHNA and CDR2 YSLEER. The CDR3 is made up of 15 amino acids. As DNA, the CDR3 is TGCGCCAGCAGCCTCCGACAGGATGGGTACACTGAAGCTTTCTTT. Encoded protein: CASSLRQDGYTEAFF.

This clonotype appeared many times. This sequence joins TRBV4-1 and TRBJ2-1; 7 bases line up with TRBD2. The CDR3 contains 18 residues. Germline CDR1 reads MGHRA; CDR2 reads YSYEKL. V lost 0 bases to trimming and J lost 4 bases; unmatched junction nucleotides: 12. In DNA, the CDR3 is TGCGCCAGCAGCCAAGATCCCTTGCGGACGGGGGGTTACAATGAGCAGTTCTTC. It translates to CASSQDPLRTGGYNEQFF.

This clonotype was observed at least ten times. The rearrangement links TRBV6-2 or TRBV6-3 to TRBJ1-1; D is unresolved. Germline lookup yields CDR1 MNHEY and CDR2 SVGEGT. The CDR3 runs to 13 residues. Trimming left V 7 bases short and J 0 bases short, with 9 bases between. CDR3 DNA sequence: TGTGCCAGCACCTTAGTTATGAACACTGAAGCTTTCTTT. It encodes CASTLVMNTEAFF.

This clonotype was seen many times. The chain carries TRBV30 and TRBJ2-3; 7 bases line up with TRBD2. With V trimmed by 0 bases and J by 7 bases, 7 bases remained unmatched. Germline V gene data show CDR1 as GTSNPN and CDR2 as SVGIG (reference sequence). This CDR3 is built from 14 residues. The CDR3 protein is CAWSVQSGANTQYF. The CDR3 DNA reads TGTGCCTGGAGTGTACAAAGCGGGGCGAATACGCAGTATTTT.

This clonotype was counted ten times or more. The rearrangement links TRBV7-9 to TRBJ2-1; no definite D call. Germline V gene lookup returns CDR1 SEHNR and CDR2 FQNEAQ (reference sequence). V shed 5 bases and J shed 8 bases, with 16 bases lying between them. The CDR3 length is 14 residues. CDR3 sequence: CASSPDPAWYEQFF. The CDR3 bases are TGTGCCAGCAGCCCGGACCCGGCTTGGTATGAGCAGTTCTTC.

This clonotype was detected many times. The chain carries TRBV12-3 or TRBV12-4 and TRBJ2-2; 12 bases line up with TRBD2. This CDR3 region has 16 residues. V gave up 4 bases and J gave up 6 bases; unmatched junction bases: 6. The CDR3 region is CASSSTSGGYAGELFF. CDR3 sequence (DNA): TGTGCCAGCAGTTCCACTAGCGGGGGGTACGCCGGGGAGCTGTTTTTT.

This clonotype was detected many times. The genes are TRBV5-1 and TRBJ2-2, with TRBD1 as a possible D gene (6 bases). CDR1 is SGHRS, CDR2 YFSETQ, per germline. Trimming removed 4 bases from V and 4 bases from J, with 14 bases in between. The length of the CDR3 is 15 residues. Written as DNA, the CDR3 is TGCGCCAGCAGCGTAAAGGGGGTCGGCACCGGGGAGCTGTTTTTT. Translating gives CASSVKGVGTGELFF.

V is TRBV3-1 and J is TRBJ2-7, with 10 bases that match TRBD2. This CDR3 comprises 15 residues. V shed 10 bases and J 4 bases; nucleotides not matched to a gene: 13. Germline V lookup: CDR1 LGHDT, CDR2 YNNKEL (reference sequence). The CDR3: CATCLRTSGPYEQYF. For the CDR3, the DNA is TGTGCCACCTGCCTACGGACTAGCGGCCCGTACGAGCAGTACTTC.

At least ten counts were recorded for this clonotype. The chain joins TRBV12-3 or TRBV12-4 to TRBJ2-4; D ambiguous. The CDR3 length is 13 residues. Trimming took off 1 base at V and 7 bases at J, with 8 bases between the two ends. The CDR3 loop reads CASSLEGWNIQYF. In DNA form, the CDR3 reads TGTGCCAGCAGTTTAGAGGGATGGAACATTCAGTACTTC.

Concerning this clonotype: A read error may produce the germline difference seen at one junction end. This chain links TRBV7-9 with TRBJ1-1; TRBD1 agrees at 7 bases. Germline V lookup: CDR1 SEHNR, CDR2 FQNEAQ (reference sequence). The CDR3 length is 15 residues. The CDR3 bases are TGTGCCAGCAGCTTAGCGGCAGGGGGAAACACTGCAGCTTTCTTT. This encodes CASSLAAGGNTAAFF.